This entry concerns a single T cell receptor beta chain. This clonotype was found a few times. Its antigen remains undetermined. Base qualities are not at hand, and no much larger clone is one base apart. This record comes from a study of read filtering for tumor transcriptome and immune sequencing (dated by TCRdb to about 2020). At the level of the whole study: The cohort consisted of approximately 17 male and approximately 14 female patients, with a mean age of about 70 years and an age range of about 47 to 90. A main aim was a read-filtering strategy for immune repertoire data, specifically whether clonotypes supported by a single read should be removed. TCR repertoires obtained by targeted immune repertoire sequencing and by bulk whole-transcriptome sequencing performed on the same bone marrow samples were compared. By revised international staging, 8 or 9 patients were R-ISS I, 16 were R-ISS II and over five were R-ISS III. Per sample, about 4 to 11 million TCR-region mapped reads were obtained with IR-seq, compared with only roughly 80 to 1,300 with RNA-seq. After DNase treatment, whole-transcriptome libraries were prepared with the TruSeq RNA Access Library Prep Kit. The full study reports these points: IR-seq captured clonotypes at much higher depth and more reliably than RNA-seq, and smaller IR-seq throughput sufficed to identify most shared clonotypes. Rather than purified T cells, the sorted CD138-negative fraction was a mixed bone marrow immune population. The correlation between IR-seq and RNA-seq shared clonotype proportions was increased by removal of single-read clonotypes. Single-read clonotypes made up around 82% of clonotypes but roughly 3.5% of total reads in IR-seq, and less than 75% of clonotypes and 40% to 45% of reads in RNA-seq.

Each patient had bone marrow sampled at the time of active disease. Ficoll-Hypaque density gradient centrifugation was used to isolate the bone marrow mononuclear cells. Myeloma plasma cells were removed and CD138-negative cells were collected by negative selection after labeling with CD138 magnetic microbeads on a MACS separator. Flow cytometry on an Attune NxT with CD138 antibodies was used to check the purity of the isolated cells. Total RNA was extracted using TRIzol reagent and was quantified on a NanoDrop spectrophotometer. For each patient, paired RNA-seq and IR-seq were run on the CD138-negative bone marrow sample from that patient. The cysteine opens and the phenylalanine closes a CDR3 of 17 amino acids. Only the CDR3 portion is preserved as DNA: 51 bases, with reading frame beginning at the first base. From the germline V gene, CDR1 is SGHDN and CDR2 is FVKESK. Trimming removed 1 base from V and 0 bases from J, leaving 10 bases between the germline ends.

TCR libraries were built from roughly 370 ng RNA with the Immunoverse kit, using molecular barcoded adaptors covering alpha/delta and beta/gamma chains. TCR library preparation used the same RNA that was used for transcriptome sequencing. Sequencing of the TCR libraries was done on an Illumina HiSeq 4000 with 2 x 150 cycles. The study's own analysis went as follows. MiXCR aligned TCR reads to human V, D, J and C references and assembled the aligned reads into CDR3 clonotypes, with quality filtering and error correction included. Clonotype counts and gene usage diversity were analyzed with the tcR package in R. For inspection of raw mapping reads, RNA-seq reads were mapped by STAR aligner version 2.5.3a onto GRCh37 of the human genome. To test how sequencing depth affected the clonotypes detected, IR-seq fastq files were randomly downsampled with Seqtk 1.3. TCRdb reprocessing: public reads trimmed at Q25 with fastp, clones called with MiXCR, in-frame beta chains kept. For every CDR3 protein sequence, its rows merge into one entry that carries the most common genes and DNA. The V and J calls reflect TCRdb's pipeline rather than the authors' work. The sample contains 90,000 or so distinct CDR3 sequences, around a fifth of them found a single time. Jointly, the top ten make up 10% to 12% of the sample.

Here the chain combines TRBV14 and TRBJ2-6; 5 matching bases give a weak D call of TRBD1. Sequences were obtained from a population of CD138-negative cells sorted from bone marrow. Explained via the paper, the cell subset or site label denotes: bone marrow mononuclear cells depleted of CD138+ plasma/myeloma cells by negative magnetic selection. The sequence came from a donor aged 40 or older with multiple myeloma. CDR3 protein: CASSQVRDSSGANVLTF. The nucleotide sequence reads TGTGCCAGCAGCCAAGTCCGCGACAGCTCTGGGGCCAACGTCCTGACTTTC.